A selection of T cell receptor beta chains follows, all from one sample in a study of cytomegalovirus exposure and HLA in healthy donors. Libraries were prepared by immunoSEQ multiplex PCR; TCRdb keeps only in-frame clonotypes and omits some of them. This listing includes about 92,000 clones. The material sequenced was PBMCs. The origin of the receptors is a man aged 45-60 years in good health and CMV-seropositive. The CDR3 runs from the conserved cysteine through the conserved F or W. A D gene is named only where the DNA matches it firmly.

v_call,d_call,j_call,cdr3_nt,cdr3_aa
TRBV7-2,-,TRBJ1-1,TGTGCCAGCAGACAACAGGGCGGCAACACTGAAGCTTTCTTT,CASRQQGGNTEAFF
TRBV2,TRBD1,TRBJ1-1,TGTGCCAGCAGTGGGGGGACAGGGAGGAACACTGAAGATTTCTTT,CASSGGTGRNTEDFF
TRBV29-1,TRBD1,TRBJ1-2,TGCAGCGTAGGGACAGACATACTCTATGGCTACACCTTC,CSVGTDILYGYTF
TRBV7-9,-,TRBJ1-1,TGTGCCAGCAGCCCCTATCAGACAGTAACGAACACTGAAGCTTTCTTT,CASSPYQTVTNTEAFF
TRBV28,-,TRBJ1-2,TGTGCCAGCAGTTTAGGCAGGGAGGTCTATGGCTACACCTTC,CASSLGREVYGYTF
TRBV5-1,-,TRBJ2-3,TGCGCCAGCGCTCTCGCGGCTAGCGTAACAGATACGCAGTATTTT,CASALAASVTDTQYF
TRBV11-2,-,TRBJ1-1,TGTGCCAGCAGCTTCAGTTCCATGAACACTGAAGCTTTCTTT,CASSFSSMNTEAFF
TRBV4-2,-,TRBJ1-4,TGTGCCAGCAGCCAAATGGGGCCCCGGCGGGAAAAACTGTTTTTT,CASSQMGPRREKLFF
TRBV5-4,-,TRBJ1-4,TGTGCCAGCAGCTCCTCGGCTAATGAAAAACTGTTTTTT,CASSSSANEKLFF
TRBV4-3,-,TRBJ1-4,TGCGCCAGCAGTCCAAGATATCAGGGTGGGGAAAAACTGTTTTTT,CASSPRYQGGEKLFF
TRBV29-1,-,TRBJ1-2,TGCAGCGTTGAAACCAGCGGATTGTGGGGCTACACCTTC,CSVETSGLWGYTF
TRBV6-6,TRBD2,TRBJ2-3,TGTGCCAGCAGTCCTACGACTAGCGGGAGTTCAGATACGCAGTATTTT,CASSPTTSGSSDTQYF
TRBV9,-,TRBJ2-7,TGTGCCAGCAGCCTTTCGACAGGCTACTACGAGCAGTACTTC,CASSLSTGYYEQYF
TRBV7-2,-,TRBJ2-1,TGTGCCAGCAGCCCCAGACAGGTAAACTACAATGAGCAGTTCTTC,CASSPRQVNYNEQFF
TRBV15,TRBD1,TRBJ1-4,TGTGCCACCAGCAGAGATCTGGACAGGATTAATGAAAAACTGTTTTTT,CATSRDLDRINEKLFF
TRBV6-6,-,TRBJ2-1,TGTGCCAGCAGGCGGACATTCTCCTACAATGAGCAGTTCTTC,CASRRTFSYNEQFF
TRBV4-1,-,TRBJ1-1,TGCGCCAGCAGCCAACCCACCCCTATGAACACTGAAGCTTTCTTT,CASSQPTPMNTEAFF
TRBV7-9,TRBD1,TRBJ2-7,TGTGCCAGCAGCTCTGACAGGGGAGGCCGAAACGAGCAGTACTTC,CASSSDRGGRNEQYF
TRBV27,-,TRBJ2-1,TGTGCCAGCAGTCCGGAGATTAGGCGCGACTGGTACAATGAGCAGTTCTTC,CASSPEIRRDWYNEQFF
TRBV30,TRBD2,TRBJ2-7,TGTGCCTGGAGTCGTAGGACTAGCGGACCCTACGAGCAGTACTTC,CAWSRRTSGPYEQYF
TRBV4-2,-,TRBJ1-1,TGTGCCAGCAGTCGAGAATGGAACACTGAAGCTTTCTTT,CASSREWNTEAFF
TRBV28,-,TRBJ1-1,TGTGCCAGCAGTTTAGACAGGAGGAACACTGAAGCTTTCTTT,CASSLDRRNTEAFF
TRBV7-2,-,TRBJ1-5,TGTGCCAGCAGCTTTTCGGGGTGGGGTCAGCCCCAGCATTTT,CASSFSGWGQPQHF
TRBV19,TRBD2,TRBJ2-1,TGTGCCAGTAGTATAGTCACAGCGGGAGTGGGCGGGCAGTTCTTC,CASSIVTAGVGGQFF
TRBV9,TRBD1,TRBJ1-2,TGTGCCAGCAGCGTAGGAGGGACAGTCTATGGCTACACCTTC,CASSVGGTVYGYTF
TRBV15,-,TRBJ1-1,TGTGCCACCAGCCCCTGGGCCACTGAAGCTTTCTTT,CATSPWATEAFF
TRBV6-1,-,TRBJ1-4,TGTGCCAGCAGGTCGGAGGCTAATGAAAAACTGTTTTTT,CASRSEANEKLFF
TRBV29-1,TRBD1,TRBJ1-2,TGCAGCGCTATCCCTGACAGGGCCAAAGGCTACACCTTC,CSAIPDRAKGYTF
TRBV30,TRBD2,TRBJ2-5,TGTGCCTGGAGTCCAGCGGCTAGCGGGAGGTCTTGGGAGACCCAGTACTTC,CAWSPAASGRSWETQYF
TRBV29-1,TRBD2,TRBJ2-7,TGCAGCGTCTTAAAACTAGCGGGAGTGTCCTACGAGCAGTACTTC,CSVLKLAGVSYEQYF
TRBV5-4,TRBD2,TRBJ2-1,TGTGCCAGCAGCTTGGTAATAGCGGGAGGGCCTTTAGAAGATGAGCAGTTCTTC,CASSLVIAGGPLEDEQFF
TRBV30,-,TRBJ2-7,TGTGCCTGGAGGCATGGTTCCCGGTCCGAGCAGTACTTC,CAWRHGSRSEQYF
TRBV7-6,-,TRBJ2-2,TGTGCCAGCAGCTTAGATAGCCGGACCGGGGAGCTGTTTTTT,CASSLDSRTGELFF